Listed here are 29 T cell receptor beta chains from one sample, sequenced in a study of T cell responses to AZD1222 COVID-19 vaccine. Data came from immunoSEQ multiplex PCR; TCRdb stores just in-frame clones and leaves some out. The sample yields 100,000 to 150,000 clones, 89% seen once. This specimen consisted of peripheral blood, obtained on day 0 of AZD1222 vaccination. The receptors were gathered from an adult in good health.

This clone occurred a few times. This sequence joins TRBV6-6 and TRBJ1-1, with 10 nucleotides matching TRBD1. V was clipped by 5 bases and J by 5 bases; unmatched bases: 11. CDR1 and CDR2 from the germline V gene are MNHNY and SVGAGI (reference sequence). CDR3 size: 16 residues. The CDR3 protein is CASSKPPGTGETEAFF. In nucleotides, the CDR3 is TGTGCCAGCAGTAAGCCCCCCGGGACAGGGGAGACTGAAGCTTTCTTT.

This chain links TRBV30 with TRBJ1-1, with D unclear. From germline, CDR1 is GTSNPN and CDR2 SVGIG (reference sequence). Trimming cost V 4 bases and J 4 bases, with 13 bases left between them. The CDR3 sequence is 13 residues long. Here the CDR3 reads CAWTLVRVTEAFF. The CDR3 DNA reads as TGTGCCTGGACCCTCGTGCGGGTCACTGAAGCTTTCTTT. The whole variable domain, remainder taken from reference TRBV30 and TRBJ1-1, is SQTIHQWPATLVQPVGSPLSLECTVEGTSNPNLYWYRQAAGRGLQLLFYSVGIGQISSEVPQNLSASRPQDRQFILSSKKLLLSDSGFYLCAWTLVRVTEAFFGQGTRLTVV.

This chain links TRBV7-3 with TRBJ1-1; TRBD1 might be the D (6 bases). Germline lookup yields CDR1 SGHTA and CDR2 FQGTGA. The CDR3 spans 17 residues. Between the trimmed V and J ends, which lost 2 bases and 1 base, there was a span of 17 bases. The CDR3 nucleotides are TGTGCCAGCAGCTTAGGTTGGGGCAGGGGACGGAACACTGAAGCTTTCTTT. Residues: CASSLGWGRGRNTEAFF.

Written as DNA, the CDR3 is TGTGCCATCAGTTATAGTGAGGGGGCGAGGAGCACCGGGGAGCTGTTTTTT. It yields the protein CAISYSEGARSTGELFF. V gene TRBV10-3 combines with J gene TRBJ2-2, with TRBD1 matching 7 bases. Germline loops: CDR1 ENHRY, CDR2 SYGVKD. V trimming: 5 bases; J trimming: 4 bases; junction bases outside the gene matches: 13. The CDR3 is 17 residues long.

V is TRBV7-9 and J is TRBJ1-5; D is undetermined. Germline V gene data show CDR1 as SEHNR and CDR2 as FQNEAQ (reference sequence). This CDR3 spans 17 amino acids. V lost 3 bases and J lost 3, with 18 bases in between. Written as DNA, the CDR3 is TGTGCCAGCAGCTTGGGCGCTGGTTGGACGAACAATCAGCCCCAGCATTTT. As protein: CASSLGAGWTNNQPQHF.

The J gene is TRBJ1-2, the V gene TRBV7-9; D is undetermined. V was pared by 2 bases and J by 5 bases, with 6 bases between. Germline loops: CDR1 SEHNR, CDR2 FQNEAQ (reference sequence). The CDR3 consists of 12 residues. CDR3 sequence: CASSLYFYGYTF. The CDR3 region has the DNA TGTGCCAGCAGCTTATATTTTTATGGCTACACCTTC.

The rearrangement links TRBV30 to TRBJ2-7, with TRBD2 as a possible D gene (5 bases). V was pared by 2 bases and J by 7 bases, with 12 bases between. Germline V CDR1 and CDR2: GTSNPN, SVGIG (reference sequence). The CDR3 spans 12 residues. Written as DNA, the CDR3 is TGTGCCTGGAGTCCGCCAAGAGGGGAGCAGTACTTC. Translating it yields CAWSPPRGEQYF. Supplemented by reference TRBV30 and TRBJ2-7, the full variable domain reads SQTIHQWPATLVQPVGSPLSLECTVEGTSNPNLYWYRQAAGRGLQLLFYSVGIGQISSEVPQNLSASRPQDRQFILSSKKLLLSDSGFYLCAWSPPRGEQYFGPGTRLTVT.

The chain uses TRBV2 and TRBJ1-6, with 9 bases lining up with TRBD1. Trimming cost V 6 bases and J 10 bases; bases outside gene matches: 7. This CDR3 is 14 amino acids long. Germline CDR1 and CDR2: SNHLY and FYNNEI. CDR3 loop: CASSLDRGKSPLHF. DNA of the CDR3: TGTGCCAGCAGCCTGGACAGGGGTAAATCACCCCTCCACTTT.

The rearrangement links TRBV3-1 (or the pseudogene TRBV3-2) to TRBJ2-7, with TRBD2 identical over 8 bases. The V gene end was trimmed by 1 base and the J gene end by 4 bases; junction bases not matched to a gene: 3. The CDR3 sequence is 14 residues long. Germline V gene lookup returns CDR1 LGHDT and CDR2 YNNKEL (reference sequence). The CDR3 nucleotides read TGTGCCAGCAGCCAAGCTGCGGGGGGTTACGAGCAGTACTTC. Translated, it gives CASSQAAGGYEQYF.

The chain joins TRBV19 to TRBJ1-4; 9 bases match TRBD1. Germline V gene lookup returns CDR1 LNHDA and CDR2 SQIVND (reference sequence). Trimming removed 7 bases from V and 8 bases from J; junction bases left unmatched: 8. The CDR3 extends over 14 amino acids. CDR3 DNA sequence: TGTGCCAGTACTTACAGGGGGCAGGGAGAAAAACTGTTTTTT. Translating it yields CASTYRGQGEKLFF.

The chain uses TRBV7-9 and TRBJ1-5, with D perhaps TRBD1 (5 bases). The CDR3 spans 17 residues. Per germline, CDR1 SEHNR and CDR2 FQNEAQ (reference sequence). With 4 bases removed from V and 3 bases from J, the gap between germline ends came to 19 bases. This chain's CDR3 is CASSSSRGPDINQPQHF. In DNA, the CDR3 is TGTGCCAGCAGCTCCTCTCGCGGGCCGGACATCAATCAGCCCCAGCATTTT.

This clone was found once. The chain joins TRBV2 to TRBJ1-5, with D possibly matching TRBD1 (5 bases). Germline CDR1 and CDR2: SNHLY and FYNNEI. Trimming shortened V by 3 bases and J by 0 bases, and 18 bases separated the two germline ends. CDR3 size: 18 residues. CDR3 loop: CASSDGATGDGSNQPQHF. The CDR3 bases are TGTGCCAGCAGTGATGGAGCTACTGGGGACGGTAGCAATCAGCCCCAGCATTTT.

V gene TRBV19 combines with J gene TRBJ2-7, with 9 bases matching TRBD1. Germline loops: CDR1 LNHDA, CDR2 SQIVND (reference sequence). CDR3 length: 14 residues. The J segment lost 5 bases and the V segment lost 1 base, leaving 3 bases of the junction unmatched. The CDR3: CASSIADRGHEQYF. The CDR3 nucleotides are TGTGCCAGTAGTATAGCGGACAGGGGCCACGAGCAGTACTTC.

V usage is TRBV6-5 and J usage is TRBJ1-6, with TRBD1 identical over 8 bases. With 5 bases clipped from V and 9 bases from J, the junction kept 6 bases outside the gene matches. This CDR3 has 14 residues. Germline values: CDR1 MNHEY, CDR2 SVGAGI. CDR3 sequence reads: CASSTGTGASPLHF. The DNA of the CDR3 is TGTGCCAGCAGTACCGGGACAGGAGCTTCACCCCTCCACTTT.

This clone is a singleton in its sample. The J gene is TRBJ1-5, the V gene TRBV12-5; D is ambiguous. Germline lookup yields CDR1 LGHNT and CDR2 FRNRAP. With 0 bases removed from V and 6 bases from J, the gap between germline ends came to 12 bases. The CDR3 sequence is 15 residues long. CDR3 nucleotides: TGTGCTAGTGGTTTGGTAGAGGGTTTTGGTCAGCCCCAGCATTTT. This translates into CASGLVEGFGQPQHF.

This clone was seen more than once but under ten times. The chain combines TRBV18 with TRBJ2-5; a possible D gene is TRBD2 (5 bases). This CDR3 contains 12 residues. Germline CDR1 is KGHSH and CDR2 is LQKENI. Trimming took 6 bases from V and 5 from J, leaving 10 bases between them. The CDR3 bases are TGTGCCAGCTCGCCCCGCGGGGAGACCCAGTACTTC. Its protein is CASSPRGETQYF.

The chain joins TRBV27 to TRBJ1-2; a weak D match, TRBD1 (5 bases). The CDR3 runs to 14 residues. Germline CDR1 reads MNHEY; CDR2 reads SMNVEV (reference sequence). V dropped 6 bases and J dropped 6 bases, with 17 bases sitting between them. In DNA form, the CDR3 reads TGTGCCAGCAGCACAGGACCCAGTAGGGATGGCTACACCTTC. The encoded protein is CASSTGPSRDGYTF.

This rearrangement joins TRBV7-3 to TRBJ2-3, with 9 nucleotides matching TRBD2. The germline CDR1 and CDR2 sequences are SGHTA and FQGTGA. The CDR3 has 16 amino acids. The V segment lost 5 bases and the J segment 1 base; nucleotides outside the gene matches: 7. As DNA, the CDR3 is TGTGCCAGCAGCGCCACGGTAGCGGGGGGCACAGATACGCAGTATTTT. It yields the protein CASSATVAGGTDTQYF.

The rearrangement uses TRBV9 and TRBJ2-1; a weak D match, TRBD2 (6 bases). This CDR3 comprises 15 residues. Per the germline V gene, CDR1 is SGDLS and CDR2 is YYNGEE. The V end lost 3 bases, the J end lost 0 bases, and 10 bases lay between the germline ends. In DNA, the CDR3 is TGTGCCAGCAGCGCGGAAGCGGGCTCCTACAATGAGCAGTTCTTC. Translated, it gives CASSAEAGSYNEQFF.

The rearrangement uses TRBV7-2 and TRBJ2-4; no clear D. V was shortened by 1 base and J by 0 bases, with 10 bases between the two germline ends. The CDR3 loop spans 16 amino acids. In germline, CDR1 is SGHTA, CDR2 FQGNSA. This CDR3 reads CASSLGSGVAKNIQYF. The CDR3 DNA sequence: TGTGCCAGCAGCTTAGGGAGTGGGGTAGCCAAAAACATTCAGTACTTC.

The J gene is TRBJ2-3, the V gene TRBV19, with D maybe TRBD2 (5 bases). Germline values: CDR1 LNHDA, CDR2 SQIVND (reference sequence). The CDR3 has 12 residues. V was pared by 5 bases and J by 9 bases, with 12 bases between. CDR3 sequence: CASSPSRETQYF. For the CDR3, the DNA is TGTGCCAGTAGTCCCTCGAGGGAAACGCAGTATTTT.

The chain carries TRBV27 and TRBJ2-1, with D perhaps assigned TRBD1 or TRBD2 (6 bases each). CDR1 and CDR2 from the germline V gene are MNHEY and SMNVEV (reference sequence). The CDR3 covers 14 residues. V lost 4 bases and J 9 bases, leaving 16 bases between the germline ends. Written as DNA, the CDR3 is TGTGCCAGCAGTTCCTTAGGGGGGAGCCCTGAGCAGTTCTTC. This codes for CASSSLGGSPEQFF.

The chain links TRBV2 to TRBJ1-2; D call uncertain. Germline lookup yields CDR1 SNHLY and CDR2 FYNNEI. This CDR3 is built from 14 residues. V was cut by 0 bases and J by 7 bases, with 12 bases left in between. CDR3 region: CASSEASVSSGYTF. The CDR3 DNA follows: TGTGCCAGCAGTGAAGCGAGTGTGAGTTCTGGCTACACCTTC.

The rearrangement joins TRBV2 to TRBJ1-6; maybe TRBD1 (5 bases). This CDR3 has 14 residues. Germline CDR1 and CDR2: SNHLY and FYNNEI. Trimming removed 5 bases at V and 8 bases at J, with 13 bases between. CDR3 sequence: CASSPDGADSPLHF. In DNA, the CDR3 is TGTGCCAGCAGTCCCGACGGGGCGGATTCACCCCTCCACTTT.

The rearrangement links TRBV27 to TRBJ1-1; D is undetermined. The V gene lost 3 bases and the J gene lost 0 bases, with 11 bases spanning the gap. Germline V lookup: CDR1 MNHEY, CDR2 SMNVEV (reference sequence). This CDR3 spans 15 amino acids. CDR3 in amino acids: CASSFDGQMNTEAFF. The CDR3 nucleotides are TGTGCCAGCAGTTTCGACGGGCAGATGAACACTGAAGCTTTCTTT.

This sequence joins TRBV5-6 and TRBJ1-1; D is undetermined. This CDR3 has 12 amino acids. Germline CDR1 is SGHDT and CDR2 is YYEEEE. V was cut by 2 bases and J by 4 bases, with 6 bases left in between. The chain's CDR3 is CASSFLSTEAFF. The CDR3 region has the DNA TGTGCCAGCAGCTTCCTGAGCACTGAAGCTTTCTTT. The variable domain in full, with the rest retrieved from reference TRBV5-6 and TRBJ1-1, is DAGVTQSPTHLIKTRGQQVTLRCSPKSGHDTVSWYQQALGQGPQFIFQYYEEEERQRGNFPDRFSGHQFPNYSSELNVNALLLGDSALYLCASSFLSTEAFFGQGTRLTVV.

This chain joins TRBV27 and TRBJ2-1; D not resolved. Germline V lookup: CDR1 MNHEY, CDR2 SMNVEV (reference sequence). This CDR3 has 16 amino acids. Trimming pared 4 bases from V and 9 bases from J, leaving 22 bases between. The chain's CDR3 is CASSSRPALRMGEQFF. CDR3 sequence (DNA): TGTGCCAGCAGTTCCAGGCCAGCCCTGAGGATGGGTGAGCAGTTCTTC.

This chain joins TRBV5-5 and TRBJ1-1; a possible D gene is TRBD1 (5 bases). The V and J ends lost 4 bases and 1 base respectively, with 17 bases between them. This CDR3 contains 16 residues. CDR1 is SGHKS, CDR2 YYEKEE, per germline (reference sequence). The CDR3 here is CASSRAVGRENTEAFF. The CDR3 DNA reads TGTGCCAGCAGCCGTGCGGTGGGGCGCGAGAACACTGAAGCTTTCTTT.

The chain links TRBV15 to TRBJ1-3; D remains unclear. The germline V and J ends were trimmed by 9 bases and 0 bases, with 6 bases remaining between them. The CDR3 runs to 12 residues. Germline V lookup: CDR1 LNHNV, CDR2 YYDKDF (reference sequence). The CDR3 coding sequence is TGTGCCACGTCCCTCTCTGGAAACACCATATATTTT. Translation: CATSLSGNTIYF.